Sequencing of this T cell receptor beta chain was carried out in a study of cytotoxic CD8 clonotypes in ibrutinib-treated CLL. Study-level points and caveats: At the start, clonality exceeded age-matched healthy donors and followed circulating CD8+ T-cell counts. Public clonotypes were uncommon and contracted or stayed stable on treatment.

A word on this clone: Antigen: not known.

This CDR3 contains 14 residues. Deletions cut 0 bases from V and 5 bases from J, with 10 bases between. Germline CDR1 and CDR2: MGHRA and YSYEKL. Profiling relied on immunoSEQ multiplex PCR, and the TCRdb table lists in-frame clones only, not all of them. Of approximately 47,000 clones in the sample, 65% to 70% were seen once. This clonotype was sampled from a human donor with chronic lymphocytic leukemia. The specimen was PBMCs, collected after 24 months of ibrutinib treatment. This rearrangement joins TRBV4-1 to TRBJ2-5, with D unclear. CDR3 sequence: CASSQDPSSETQYF. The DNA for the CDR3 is TGCGCCAGCAGCCAAGATCCGAGCAGTGAGACCCAGTACTTC.